The clone carrying this T cell receptor beta chain is deemed medium-sized. The sample originates from a study of tumor-infiltrating lymphocytes in oesophageal squamous cell carcinoma. In TCRdb, the PCR reads were re-called with MiXCR into one record per CDR3 protein. The table shows about 15,000 distinct CDR3 sequences, with approximately 50% occurring only once. This receptor was identified in a male donor with esophageal squamous cell carcinoma. Sequencing input: esophageal tumor tissue.

Here the CDR3 DNA reads TGTGCCAGCAGCTTAGGTAGGGGGAGCTATGGCTACACCTTC. It encodes CASSLGRGSYGYTF. The gene calls are TRBV7-2 and TRBJ1-2; weak D call: TRBD1 (6 bases). CDR3 size: 14 residues. V was shortened by 1 base and J by 4 bases, with 10 bases between the two germline ends. The germline V gene has CDR1 SGHTA and CDR2 FQGNSA.